One sample yielded the 2 T cell receptor beta chains listed below, sequenced in a study of tumor-infiltrating lymphocytes in primary liver carcinoma. With a constant-region primer, TCR beta cDNA was made from 450 to 500 ng of total RNA. Nested multiplex PCR, run for three rounds with slightly modified ARM-PCR, yielded TCR beta libraries. PCR rounds one and two used TRBV1-TRBV30 forward primers with a C-beta reverse primer for 10 cycles each. Each CDR3 protein is one row after TCRdb ran MiXCR on the multiplex PCR reads. The sample lists approximately 210,000 distinct CDR3 sequences; approximately 64% were seen once. Unsorted whole blood yielded the blood RNA, and germline DNA was also extracted. Sequences were obtained from peripheral blood. These receptors were collected from a woman aged 60 to 75 with primary liver carcinoma and hepatitis B virus infection.

At least ten counts were recorded for this clonotype. This chain connects TRBV6-6 to TRBJ1-5; TRBD1 might be the D (6 bases). Germline CDR1 reads MNHNY; CDR2 reads SVGAGI (reference sequence). Trimming stripped 6 bases from V and 2 bases from J, with 14 bases between. The CDR3 sequence is 15 residues long. CDR3 sequence: CASSKNRDGNQPQHF. CDR3 DNA: TGTGCCAGCAGCAAAAACAGGGACGGCAATCAGCCCCAGCATTTT.

The J gene is TRBJ1-4, the V gene TRBV2; D gene uncertain. CDR3 length: 16 amino acids. Looked up from germline, CDR1 is SNHLY and CDR2 is FYNNEI. Trimming took off 6 bases at V and 5 bases at J, with 19 bases between the two ends. The CDR3 nucleotides read TGTGCCAGCAGCGGCGGCGCCCGCCGAGAAAATGAAAAACTGTTTTTT. Translated, it gives CASSGGARRENEKLFF.